The rows below give T cell receptor beta chains drawn from one sample of a study of technical replicates of blood from a handful of donors. Only in-frame clones appear in the TCRdb table, and some are missing; sequencing was by immunoSEQ multiplex PCR. The sample lists about 80,000 clones, over 75% occurring once. The sequencing input was T cells isolated from PBMCs. Receptor source: a human donor in good health. Both conserved end residues are part of each CDR3. The order of the fields is J gene, clone size, V gene, D gene, CDR3 protein, CDR3 DNA. D genes are given only for firm matches. Expanded clones get a size class; other rows say once, few or many, or leave the size out.

j_call: TRBJ1-2
clone_size: -
v_call: TRBV2
d_call: -
cdr3_aa: CASRTPEENYGYTF
cdr3_nt: TGTGCCAGCAGGACCCCCGAGGAGAACTATGGCTACACCTTC

j_call: TRBJ1-2
clone_size: -
v_call: TRBV25-1
d_call: TRBD1
cdr3_aa: CASSDLRQGGGYTF
cdr3_nt: TGTGCCAGCAGTGATTTGAGACAGGGGGGTGGCTACACCTTC

j_call: TRBJ1-1
clone_size: -
v_call: TRBV10-3
d_call: -
cdr3_aa: CATIGGEGTEAFF
cdr3_nt: TGTGCCACGATCGGGGGGGAAGGCACTGAAGCTTTCTTT

j_call: TRBJ2-7
clone_size: -
v_call: TRBV30
d_call: -
cdr3_aa: CAWTRSPYEQYF
cdr3_nt: TGTGCCTGGACGCGGAGCCCCTACGAGCAGTACTTC

j_call: TRBJ2-2
clone_size: -
v_call: TRBV19
d_call: TRBD1
cdr3_aa: CASSIQGADTGELFF
cdr3_nt: TGTGCCAGTAGTATACAGGGGGCGGACACCGGGGAGCTGTTTTTT

j_call: TRBJ2-2
clone_size: -
v_call: TRBV25-1
d_call: -
cdr3_aa: CASSETGKGLTGELFF
cdr3_nt: TGTGCCAGCTCCGAAACAGGGAAAGGTTTGACCGGGGAGCTGTTTTTT

j_call: TRBJ1-1
clone_size: -
v_call: TRBV6-5
d_call: -
cdr3_aa: CASTLGQKAFF
cdr3_nt: TGTGCCAGCACCCTTGGACAGAAAGCTTTCTTT

j_call: TRBJ1-3
clone_size: -
v_call: TRBV19
d_call: -
cdr3_aa: CASRRRYGGNTIYF
cdr3_nt: TGTGCCAGTAGGCGGAGGTACGGTGGAAACACCATATATTTT

j_call: TRBJ2-1
clone_size: once
v_call: TRBV11-3
d_call: TRBD1
cdr3_aa: CASIHRDRENEQFF
cdr3_nt: TGTGCCAGCATCCACCGGGACAGAGAGAATGAGCAGTTCTTC

j_call: TRBJ2-7
clone_size: -
v_call: TRBV6-6
d_call: TRBD2
cdr3_aa: CASSYREFGGEQYF
cdr3_nt: TGTGCCAGCAGTTACCGTGAATTCGGGGGGGAGCAGTACTTC

j_call: TRBJ2-7
clone_size: -
v_call: TRBV5-5
d_call: TRBD1
cdr3_aa: CASSHRDRGLDEQYF
cdr3_nt: TGTGCCAGCAGCCACCGGGACAGGGGGCTTGACGAGCAGTACTTC

j_call: TRBJ2-2
clone_size: -
v_call: TRBV6-5
d_call: -
cdr3_aa: CASSERGGELFF
cdr3_nt: TGTGCCAGCAGTGAGAGAGGCGGGGAGCTGTTTTTT

j_call: TRBJ2-3
clone_size: -
v_call: TRBV7-3
d_call: -
cdr3_aa: CASSLQTRPDTQYF
cdr3_nt: TGTGCCAGCAGCCTGCAGACTAGACCAGATACGCAGTATTTT

j_call: TRBJ1-2
clone_size: -
v_call: TRBV11-2
d_call: -
cdr3_aa: CASSLDRGGVDYGYTF
cdr3_nt: TGTGCCAGCAGCTTAGATCGGGGGGGAGTCGACTATGGCTACACCTTC

j_call: TRBJ2-1
clone_size: -
v_call: TRBV28
d_call: TRBD2
cdr3_aa: CASSPSGRVVYNEQFF
cdr3_nt: TGTGCCAGCAGTCCTAGCGGGAGAGTAGTCTACAATGAGCAGTTCTTC

j_call: TRBJ2-1
clone_size: -
v_call: TRBV9
d_call: -
cdr3_aa: CASSEMAWNEQFF
cdr3_nt: TGTGCCAGCAGCGAAATGGCCTGGAATGAGCAGTTCTTC

j_call: TRBJ1-5
clone_size: -
v_call: TRBV15
d_call: -
cdr3_aa: CATSRDYFYSVRQPQHF
cdr3_nt: TGTGCCACCAGCAGAGATTATTTCTATTCCGTTCGGCAGCCCCAGCATTTT

j_call: TRBJ2-7
clone_size: -
v_call: TRBV5-1
d_call: TRBD1
cdr3_aa: CASSSETGGMDEQYF
cdr3_nt: TGCGCCAGCAGCAGCGAGACAGGGGGAATGGACGAGCAGTACTTC

j_call: TRBJ1-4
clone_size: -
v_call: TRBV28
d_call: -
cdr3_aa: CASSSATVNEKLFF
cdr3_nt: TGTGCCAGCAGTTCCGCGACAGTAAATGAAAAACTGTTTTTT

j_call: TRBJ2-1
clone_size: -
v_call: TRBV11-3
d_call: -
cdr3_aa: CASSLDGTPYNEQFF
cdr3_nt: TGTGCCAGCAGCTTAGATGGGACTCCCTACAATGAGCAGTTCTTC

j_call: TRBJ2-7
clone_size: -
v_call: TRBV7-2
d_call: TRBD2
cdr3_aa: CASSAPLAGGPYEQYF
cdr3_nt: TGTGCCAGCAGCGCTCCCTTAGCGGGAGGGCCCTACGAGCAGTACTTC

j_call: TRBJ2-2
clone_size: -
v_call: TRBV11-2
d_call: TRBD1
cdr3_aa: CASSLWTGSTGELFF
cdr3_nt: TGTGCCAGCAGCTTATGGACAGGGTCCACCGGGGAGCTGTTTTTT

j_call: TRBJ1-5
clone_size: -
v_call: TRBV6-5
d_call: -
cdr3_aa: CASGSGTFNQPQHF
cdr3_nt: TGTGCCAGCGGGTCGGGGACTTTTAATCAGCCCCAGCATTTT

j_call: TRBJ2-7
clone_size: -
v_call: TRBV19
d_call: TRBD1
cdr3_aa: CASRGQGITNEQYF
cdr3_nt: TGTGCCAGCAGGGGACAGGGGATAACCAACGAGCAGTACTTC

j_call: TRBJ1-1
clone_size: -
v_call: TRBV4-1
d_call: -
cdr3_aa: CASSLTGQEEAFF
cdr3_nt: TGCGCCAGCAGCCTCACAGGCCAGGAAGAAGCTTTCTTT

j_call: TRBJ1-1
clone_size: -
v_call: TRBV5-1
d_call: -
cdr3_aa: CASSQGALNTEAFF
cdr3_nt: TGCGCCAGCAGCCAAGGGGCACTGAACACTGAAGCTTTCTTT

j_call: TRBJ2-7
clone_size: -
v_call: TRBV5-1
d_call: -
cdr3_aa: CASRDNSYEQYF
cdr3_nt: TGCGCCAGCAGAGACAACTCCTACGAGCAGTACTTC

j_call: TRBJ1-1
clone_size: -
v_call: TRBV11-3
d_call: TRBD1
cdr3_aa: CASRTTPGTVEAFF
cdr3_nt: TGTGCCAGCAGAACAACACCGGGGACAGTTGAAGCTTTCTTT

j_call: TRBJ2-5
clone_size: -
v_call: TRBV9
d_call: -
cdr3_aa: CASSVDRDYRETQYF
cdr3_nt: TGTGCCAGCAGCGTGGACAGGGACTATCGGGAGACCCAGTACTTC

j_call: TRBJ2-7
clone_size: -
v_call: TRBV2
d_call: -
cdr3_aa: CASSQDIPYEQYF
cdr3_nt: TGTGCCAGCAGTCAGGACATTCCCTACGAGCAGTACTTC

j_call: TRBJ2-1
clone_size: -
v_call: TRBV7-3
d_call: TRBD1
cdr3_aa: CASSFGTGINEQFF
cdr3_nt: TGTGCCAGCAGCTTCGGGACAGGTATAAATGAGCAGTTCTTC